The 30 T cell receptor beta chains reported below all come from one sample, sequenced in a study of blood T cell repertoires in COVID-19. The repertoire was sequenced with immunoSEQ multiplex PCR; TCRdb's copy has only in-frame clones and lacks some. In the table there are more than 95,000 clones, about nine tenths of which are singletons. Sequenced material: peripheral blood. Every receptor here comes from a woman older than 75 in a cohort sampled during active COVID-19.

Here the CDR3 reads CASSPPTSGDNEQYF. CDR3 DNA sequence: TGTGCCAGCAGCCCCCCGACTAGCGGGGACAACGAGCAGTACTTC. This rearrangement joins TRBV6-6 to TRBJ2-7; 11 positions agree with TRBD2. Germline V gives CDR1 MNHNY, CDR2 SVGAGI (reference sequence). The V and J ends lost 6 bases and 5 bases, in that order; junction bases with no gene match: 9. This CDR3 contains 15 residues.

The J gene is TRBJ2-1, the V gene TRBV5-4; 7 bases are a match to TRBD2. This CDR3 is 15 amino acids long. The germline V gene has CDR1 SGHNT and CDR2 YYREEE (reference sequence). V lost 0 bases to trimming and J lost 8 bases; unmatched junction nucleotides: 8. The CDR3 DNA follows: TGTGCCAGCAGCTTGGCCGGGGGAGGGTACCATGAGCAGTTCTTC. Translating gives CASSLAGGGYHEQFF. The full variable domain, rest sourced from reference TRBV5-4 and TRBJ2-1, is ETGVTQSPTHLIKTRGQQVTLRCSSQSGHNTVSWYQQALGQGPQFIFQYYREEENGRGNFPPRFSGLQFPNYSSELNVNALELDDSALYLCASSLAGGGYHEQFFGPGTRLTVL.

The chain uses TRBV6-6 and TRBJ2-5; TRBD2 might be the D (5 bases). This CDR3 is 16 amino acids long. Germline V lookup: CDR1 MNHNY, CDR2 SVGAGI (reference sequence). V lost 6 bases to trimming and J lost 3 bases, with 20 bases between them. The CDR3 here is CASRHLYGVGKETQYF. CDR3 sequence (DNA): TGTGCCAGCAGGCACCTATACGGGGTTGGTAAAGAGACCCAGTACTTC.

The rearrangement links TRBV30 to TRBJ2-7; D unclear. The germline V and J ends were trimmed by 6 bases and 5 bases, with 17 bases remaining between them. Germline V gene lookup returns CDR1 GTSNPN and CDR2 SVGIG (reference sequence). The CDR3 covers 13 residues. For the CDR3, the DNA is TGTGCCTGCACGCGGATGGCGGCGGACGAGCAGTACTTC. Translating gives CACTRMAADEQYF.

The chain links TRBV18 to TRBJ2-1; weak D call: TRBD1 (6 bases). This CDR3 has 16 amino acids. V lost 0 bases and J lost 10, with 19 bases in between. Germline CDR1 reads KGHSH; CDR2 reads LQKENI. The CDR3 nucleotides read TGTGCCAGCTCACCACCGATGGGACACGGCGTGGAGGAGCAGTTCTTC. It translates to CASSPPMGHGVEEQFF.

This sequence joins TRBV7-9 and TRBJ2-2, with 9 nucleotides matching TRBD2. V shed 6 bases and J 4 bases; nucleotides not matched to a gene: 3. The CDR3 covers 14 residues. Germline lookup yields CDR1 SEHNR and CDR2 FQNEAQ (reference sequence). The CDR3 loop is CASRLAGITGELFF. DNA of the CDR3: TGTGCCAGCAGGCTAGCGGGGATCACCGGGGAGCTGTTTTTT.

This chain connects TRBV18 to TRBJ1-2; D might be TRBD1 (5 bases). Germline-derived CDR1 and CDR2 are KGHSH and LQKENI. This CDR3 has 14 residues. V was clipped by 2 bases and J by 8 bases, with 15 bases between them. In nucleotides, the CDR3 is TGTGCCAGCTCACCAACGGGGGTAGAGAAGGGCTACACCTTC. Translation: CASSPTGVEKGYTF.

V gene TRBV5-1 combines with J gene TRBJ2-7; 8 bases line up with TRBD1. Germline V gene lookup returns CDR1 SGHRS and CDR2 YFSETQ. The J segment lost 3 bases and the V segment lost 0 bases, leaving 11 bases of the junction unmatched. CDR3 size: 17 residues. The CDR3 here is CASSLGVGGQVLYEQYF. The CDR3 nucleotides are TGCGCCAGCAGCTTGGGAGTAGGGGGACAGGTACTCTACGAGCAGTACTTC.

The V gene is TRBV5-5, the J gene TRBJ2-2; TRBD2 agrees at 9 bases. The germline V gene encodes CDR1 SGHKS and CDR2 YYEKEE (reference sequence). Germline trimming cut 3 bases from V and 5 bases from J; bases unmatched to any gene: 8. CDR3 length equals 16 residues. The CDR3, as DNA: TGTGCCAGCAGCTCCTTAGCGGGGGCCTGGACCGGGGAGCTGTTTTTT. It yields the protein CASSSLAGAWTGELFF.

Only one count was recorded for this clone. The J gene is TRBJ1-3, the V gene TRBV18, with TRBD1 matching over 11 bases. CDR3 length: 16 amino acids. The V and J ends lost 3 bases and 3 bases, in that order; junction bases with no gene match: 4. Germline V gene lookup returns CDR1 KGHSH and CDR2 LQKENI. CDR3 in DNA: TGTGCCAGCTCACCTCGGACAGGGGGCTTTGGAAACACCATATATTTT. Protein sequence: CASSPRTGGFGNTIYF.

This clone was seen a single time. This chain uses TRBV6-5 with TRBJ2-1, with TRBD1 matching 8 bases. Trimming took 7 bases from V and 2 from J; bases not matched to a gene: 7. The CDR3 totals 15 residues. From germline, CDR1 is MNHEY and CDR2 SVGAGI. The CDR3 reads CASKRGTGPYNEQFF. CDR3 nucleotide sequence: TGTGCCAGCAAGCGCGGGACAGGTCCCTACAATGAGCAGTTCTTC.

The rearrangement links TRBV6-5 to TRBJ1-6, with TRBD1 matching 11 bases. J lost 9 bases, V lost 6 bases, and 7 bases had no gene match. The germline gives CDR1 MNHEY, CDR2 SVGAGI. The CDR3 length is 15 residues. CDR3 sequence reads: CASSPTGTGGSPLHF. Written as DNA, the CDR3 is TGTGCCAGCAGCCCGACCGGGACAGGGGGTTCACCCCTCCACTTT.

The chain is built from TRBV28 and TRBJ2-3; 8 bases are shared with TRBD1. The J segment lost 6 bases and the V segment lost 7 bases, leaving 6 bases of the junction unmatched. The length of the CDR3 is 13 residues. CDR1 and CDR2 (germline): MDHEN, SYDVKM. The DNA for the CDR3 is TGTGCCAGCAAGGGACAGGTCTCTGATACGCAGTATTTT. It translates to CASKGQVSDTQYF.

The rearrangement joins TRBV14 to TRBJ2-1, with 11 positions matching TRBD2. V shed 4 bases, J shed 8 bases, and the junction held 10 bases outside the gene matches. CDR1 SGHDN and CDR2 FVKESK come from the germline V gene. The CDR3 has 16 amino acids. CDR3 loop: CASSPQLAGVSYEQFF. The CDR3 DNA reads TGTGCCAGCAGCCCCCAACTAGCGGGAGTTTCTTATGAGCAGTTCTTC.

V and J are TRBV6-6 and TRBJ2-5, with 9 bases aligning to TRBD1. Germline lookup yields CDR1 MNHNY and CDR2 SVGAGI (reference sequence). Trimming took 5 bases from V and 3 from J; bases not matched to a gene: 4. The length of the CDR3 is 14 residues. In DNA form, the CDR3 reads TGTGCCAGCAGTCGTGACAGGGGGGAAGAGACCCAGTACTTC. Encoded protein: CASSRDRGEETQYF.

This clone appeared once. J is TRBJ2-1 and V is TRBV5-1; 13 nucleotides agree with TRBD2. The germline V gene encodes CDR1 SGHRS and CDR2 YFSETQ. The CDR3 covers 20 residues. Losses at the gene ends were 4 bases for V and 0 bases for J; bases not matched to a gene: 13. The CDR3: CASSVLPGLAGLSSYNEQFF. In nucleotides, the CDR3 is TGCGCCAGCAGCGTCCTCCCGGGACTAGCGGGGCTAAGCTCCTACAATGAGCAGTTCTTC.

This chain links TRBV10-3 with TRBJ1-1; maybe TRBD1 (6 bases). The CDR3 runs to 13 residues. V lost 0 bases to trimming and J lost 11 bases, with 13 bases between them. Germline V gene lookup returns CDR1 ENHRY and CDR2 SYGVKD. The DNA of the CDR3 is TGTGCCATCAGTGAGTCTTCCAGGGGCGGGGCTTTCTTT. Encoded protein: CAISESSRGGAFF.

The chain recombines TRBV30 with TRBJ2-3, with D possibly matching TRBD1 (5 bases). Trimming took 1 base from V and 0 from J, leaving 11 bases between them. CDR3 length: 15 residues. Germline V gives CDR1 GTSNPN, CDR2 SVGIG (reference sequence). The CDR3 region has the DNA TGTGCCTGGAGTGGGCTTTGGGGCAGCACAGATACGCAGTATTTT. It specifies CAWSGLWGSTDTQYF. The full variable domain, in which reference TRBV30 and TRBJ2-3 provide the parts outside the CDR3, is SQTIHQWPATLVQPVGSPLSLECTVEGTSNPNLYWYRQAAGRGLQLLFYSVGIGQISSEVPQNLSASRPQDRQFILSSKKLLLSDSGFYLCAWSGLWGSTDTQYFGPGTRLTVL.

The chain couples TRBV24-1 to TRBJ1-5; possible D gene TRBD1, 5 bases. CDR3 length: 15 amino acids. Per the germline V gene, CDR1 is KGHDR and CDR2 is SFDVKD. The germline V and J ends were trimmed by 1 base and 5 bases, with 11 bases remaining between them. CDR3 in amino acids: CATSDFRARDQPQHF. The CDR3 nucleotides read TGTGCCACCAGTGATTTCAGGGCCAGGGATCAGCCCCAGCATTTT.

Written as DNA, the CDR3 is TGTGCCAGCAGTTCGCCTCCGGGACTAGGGTTCAATGAGCAGTTCTTC. Translating it yields CASSSPPGLGFNEQFF. The chain joins TRBV27 to TRBJ2-1; 8 positions agree with TRBD2. The J segment lost 6 bases and the V segment lost 4 bases, leaving 11 bases of the junction unmatched. The CDR3 contains 16 residues. Germline V lookup: CDR1 MNHEY, CDR2 SMNVEV (reference sequence).

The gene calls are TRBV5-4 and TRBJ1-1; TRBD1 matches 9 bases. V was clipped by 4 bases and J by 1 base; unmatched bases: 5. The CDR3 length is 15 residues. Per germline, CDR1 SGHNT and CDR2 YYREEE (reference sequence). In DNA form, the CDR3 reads TGTGCCAGCAGCAACCGGGGACAGGGGAACACTGAAGCTTTCTTT. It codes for CASSNRGQGNTEAFF.

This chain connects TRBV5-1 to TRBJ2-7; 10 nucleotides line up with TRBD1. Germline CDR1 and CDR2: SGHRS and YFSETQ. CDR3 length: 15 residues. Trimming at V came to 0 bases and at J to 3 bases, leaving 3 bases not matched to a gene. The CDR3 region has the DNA TGCGCCAGCAGCTTGGGAGACAGGGGGCTCTACGAGCAGTACTTC. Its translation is CASSLGDRGLYEQYF.

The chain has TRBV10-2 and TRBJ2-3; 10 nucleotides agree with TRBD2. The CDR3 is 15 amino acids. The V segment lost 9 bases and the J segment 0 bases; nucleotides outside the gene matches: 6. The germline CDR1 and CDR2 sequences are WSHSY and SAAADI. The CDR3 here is CASGPLAGSTDTQYF. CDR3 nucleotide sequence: TGCGCCAGTGGCCCACTAGCGGGGAGCACAGATACGCAGTATTTT.

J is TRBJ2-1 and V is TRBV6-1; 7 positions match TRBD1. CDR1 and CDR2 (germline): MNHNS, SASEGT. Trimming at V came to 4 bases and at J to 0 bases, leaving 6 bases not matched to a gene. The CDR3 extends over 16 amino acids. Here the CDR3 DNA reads TGTGCCAGCAGTGGGGGACAGTTGAGCTCCTACAATGAGCAGTTCTTC. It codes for CASSGGQLSSYNEQFF.

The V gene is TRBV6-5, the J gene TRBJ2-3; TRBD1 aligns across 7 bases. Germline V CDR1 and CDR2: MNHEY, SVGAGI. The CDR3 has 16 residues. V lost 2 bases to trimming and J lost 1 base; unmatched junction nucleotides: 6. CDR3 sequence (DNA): TGTGCCAGCAGTTACGGGAAGGGGGCCGGCACAGATACGCAGTATTTT. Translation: CASSYGKGAGTDTQYF.

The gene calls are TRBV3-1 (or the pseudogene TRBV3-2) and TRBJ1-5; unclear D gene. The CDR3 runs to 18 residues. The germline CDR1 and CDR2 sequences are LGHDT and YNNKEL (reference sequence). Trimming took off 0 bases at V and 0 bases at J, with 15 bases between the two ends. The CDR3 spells CASSQDRRYAYSNQPQHF. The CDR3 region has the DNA TGTGCCAGCAGCCAAGATAGGAGGTACGCCTATAGCAATCAGCCCCAGCATTTT.

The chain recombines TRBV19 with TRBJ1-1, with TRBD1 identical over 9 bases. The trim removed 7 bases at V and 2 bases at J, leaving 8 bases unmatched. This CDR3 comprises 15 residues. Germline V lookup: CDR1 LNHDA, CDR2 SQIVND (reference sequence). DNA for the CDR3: TGTGCCAGTAACCCGACAGGGGGGCTTAACACTGAAGCTTTCTTT. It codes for CASNPTGGLNTEAFF.

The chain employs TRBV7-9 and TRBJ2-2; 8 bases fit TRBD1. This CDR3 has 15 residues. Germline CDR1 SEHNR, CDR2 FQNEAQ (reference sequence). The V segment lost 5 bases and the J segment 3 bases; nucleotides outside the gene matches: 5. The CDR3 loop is CASSKNRGDTGELFF. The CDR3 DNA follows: TGTGCCAGCAGCAAAAACAGGGGGGACACCGGGGAGCTGTTTTTT. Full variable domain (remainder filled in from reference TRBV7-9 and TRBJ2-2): DTGVSQNPRHKITKRGQNVTFRCDPISEHNRLYWYRQTLGQGPEFLTYFQNEAQLEKSRLLSDRFSAERPKGSFSTLEIQRTEQGDSAMYLCASSKNRGDTGELFFGEGSRLTVL.

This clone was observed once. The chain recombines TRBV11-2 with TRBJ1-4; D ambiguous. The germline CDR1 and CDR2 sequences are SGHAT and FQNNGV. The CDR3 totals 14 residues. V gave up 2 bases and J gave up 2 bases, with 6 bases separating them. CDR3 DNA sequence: TGTGCCAGCAGCTTACGACACACTAATGAAAAACTGTTTTTT. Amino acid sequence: CASSLRHTNEKLFF.

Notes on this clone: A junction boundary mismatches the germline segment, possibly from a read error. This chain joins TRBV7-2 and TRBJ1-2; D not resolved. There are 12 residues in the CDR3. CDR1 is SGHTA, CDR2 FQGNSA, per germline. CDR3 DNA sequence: TGTGCCAGCAACTTAGGTGAGGAGAGCTACACCTTC. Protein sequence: CASNLGEESYTF. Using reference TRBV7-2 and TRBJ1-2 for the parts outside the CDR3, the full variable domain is GAGVSQSPSNKVTEKGKDVELRCDPISGHTALYWYRQSLGQGLEFLIYFQGNSAPDKSGLPSDRFSAERTGGSVSTLTIQRTQQEDSAVYLCASNLGEESYTFGSGTRLTVV.